Described below is a single T cell receptor beta chain sequence and its context. The data derive from a study of immune evolution from preneoplasia to lung adenocarcinoma. The wider study: HLA loss of heterozygosity: about 7% AIS, about 14% MIA, around 35% ADC, none AAH.

Here immunoSEQ multiplex PCR was the method, and the copy in TCRdb shows in-frame clones only, minus some. The sample gives around 6,100 clones, roughly 79% of which show up once; over 6% is in the top ten. This clonotype was sampled from a person aged 50-70 years with lung adenocarcinoma. The sample taken for sequencing was FFPE minimally invasive lung adenocarcinoma tissue.

Written as DNA, the CDR3 is TGTGCCAGCAGCTTTAGGGGACGGGTCGCCTTTAAAGAGACCCAGTACTTC. It codes for CASSFRGRVAFKETQYF. The chain joins TRBV7-8 to TRBJ2-5; D possibly uses TRBD1 or TRBD2 (5 bases each). The CDR3 loop spans 17 amino acids. The V and J ends lost 3 bases and 3 bases respectively, with 20 bases between them. Germline assignment: CDR1 SGHVS and CDR2 FQNEAQ.